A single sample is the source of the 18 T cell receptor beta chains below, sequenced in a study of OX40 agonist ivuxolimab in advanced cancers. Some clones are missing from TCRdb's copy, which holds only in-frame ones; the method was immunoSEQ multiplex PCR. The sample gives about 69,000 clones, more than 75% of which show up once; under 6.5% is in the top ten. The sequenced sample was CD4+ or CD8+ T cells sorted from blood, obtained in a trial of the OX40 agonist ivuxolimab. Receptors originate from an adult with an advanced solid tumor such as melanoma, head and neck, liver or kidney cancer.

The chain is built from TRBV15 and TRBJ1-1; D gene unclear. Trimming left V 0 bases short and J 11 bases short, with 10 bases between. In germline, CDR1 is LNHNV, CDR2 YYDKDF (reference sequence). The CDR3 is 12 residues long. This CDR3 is CATSRDTGKAFF. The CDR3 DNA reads TGTGCCACCAGCAGAGATACCGGGAAGGCTTTCTTT.

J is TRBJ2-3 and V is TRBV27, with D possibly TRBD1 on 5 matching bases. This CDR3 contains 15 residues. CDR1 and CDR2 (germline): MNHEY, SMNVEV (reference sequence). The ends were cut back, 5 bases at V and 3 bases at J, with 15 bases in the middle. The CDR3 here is CASSLRPGRTDTQYF. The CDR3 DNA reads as TGTGCCAGCAGTCTACGCCCAGGGCGGACAGATACGCAGTATTTT.

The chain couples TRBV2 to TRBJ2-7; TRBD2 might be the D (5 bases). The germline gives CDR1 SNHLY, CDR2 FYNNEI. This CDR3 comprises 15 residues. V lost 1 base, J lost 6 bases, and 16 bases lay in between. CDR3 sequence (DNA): TGTGCCAGCAGTGAAGGAAGCAGAGGGTCCCGCGAGCAGTACTTC. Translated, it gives CASSEGSRGSREQYF.

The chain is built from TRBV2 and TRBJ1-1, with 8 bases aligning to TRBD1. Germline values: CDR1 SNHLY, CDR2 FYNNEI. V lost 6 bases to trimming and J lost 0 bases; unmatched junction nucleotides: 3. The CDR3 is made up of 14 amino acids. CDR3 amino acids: CASRQGAVNTEAFF. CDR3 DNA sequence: TGTGCCAGCAGGCAGGGGGCCGTGAACACTGAAGCTTTCTTT.

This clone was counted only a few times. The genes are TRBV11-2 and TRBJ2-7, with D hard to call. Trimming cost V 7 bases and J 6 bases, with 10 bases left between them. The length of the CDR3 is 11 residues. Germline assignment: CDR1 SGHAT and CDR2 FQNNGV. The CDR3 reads CASTYRVEQYF. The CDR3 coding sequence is TGTGCCAGCACCTACCGAGTCGAGCAGTACTTC.

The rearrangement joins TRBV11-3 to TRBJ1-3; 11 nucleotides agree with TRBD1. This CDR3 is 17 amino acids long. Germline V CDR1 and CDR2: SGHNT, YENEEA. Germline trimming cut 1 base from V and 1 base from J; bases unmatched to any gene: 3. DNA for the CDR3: TGTGCCAGCAGCTTAGGGGGACAGGGGGTTTCTGGAAACACCATATATTTT. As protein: CASSLGGQGVSGNTIYF.

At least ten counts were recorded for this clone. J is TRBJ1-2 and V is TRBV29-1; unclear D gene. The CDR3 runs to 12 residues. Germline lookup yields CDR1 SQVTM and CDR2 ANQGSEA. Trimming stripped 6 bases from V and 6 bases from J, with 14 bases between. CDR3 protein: CSVEQRPDGYTF. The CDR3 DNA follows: TGCAGCGTCGAACAGCGACCCGATGGCTACACCTTC. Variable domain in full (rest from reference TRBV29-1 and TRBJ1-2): SAVISQKPSRDICQRGTSLTIQCQVDSQVTMMFWYRQQPGQSLTLIATANQGSEATYESGFVIDKFPISRPNLTFSTLTVSNMSPEDSSIYLCSVEQRPDGYTFGSGTRLTVV.

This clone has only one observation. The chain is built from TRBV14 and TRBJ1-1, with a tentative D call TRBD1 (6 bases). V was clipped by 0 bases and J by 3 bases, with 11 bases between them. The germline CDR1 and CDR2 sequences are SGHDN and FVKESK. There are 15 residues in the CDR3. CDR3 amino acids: CASSQDLPGDTEAFF. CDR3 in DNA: TGTGCCAGCAGCCAAGATTTACCAGGGGACACTGAAGCTTTCTTT.

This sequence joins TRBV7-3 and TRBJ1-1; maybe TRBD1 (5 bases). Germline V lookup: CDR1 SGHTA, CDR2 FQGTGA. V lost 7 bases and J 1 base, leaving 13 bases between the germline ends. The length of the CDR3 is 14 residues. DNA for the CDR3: TGTGCCAGCAACTCCGGGGGTCAGAACACTGAAGCTTTCTTT. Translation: CASNSGGQNTEAFF.

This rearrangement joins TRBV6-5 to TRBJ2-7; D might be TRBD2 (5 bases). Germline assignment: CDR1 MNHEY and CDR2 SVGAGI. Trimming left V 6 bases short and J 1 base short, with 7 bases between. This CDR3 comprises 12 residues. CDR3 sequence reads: CASSLASYEQYF. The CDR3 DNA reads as TGTGCCAGCAGCTTAGCGTCCTACGAGCAGTACTTC.

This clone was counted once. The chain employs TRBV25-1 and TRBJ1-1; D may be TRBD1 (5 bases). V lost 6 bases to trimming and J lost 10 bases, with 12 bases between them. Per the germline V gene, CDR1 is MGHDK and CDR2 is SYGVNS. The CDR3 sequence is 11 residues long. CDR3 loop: CASRTGGGAFF. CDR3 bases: TGTGCCAGCAGGACTGGCGGGGGAGCTTTCTTT. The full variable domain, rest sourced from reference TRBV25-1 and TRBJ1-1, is EADIYQTPRYLVIGTGKKITLECSQTMGHDKMYWYQQDPGMELHLIHYSYGVNSTEKGDLSSESTVSRIRTEHFPLTLESARPSHTSQYLCASRTGGGAFFGQGTRLTVV.

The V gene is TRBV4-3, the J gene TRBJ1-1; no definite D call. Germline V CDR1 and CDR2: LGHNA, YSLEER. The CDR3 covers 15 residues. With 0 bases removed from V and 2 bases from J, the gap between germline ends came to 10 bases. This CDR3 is CASSQDRVANTEAFF. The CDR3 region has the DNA TGCGCCAGCAGCCAAGATCGAGTAGCAAACACTGAAGCTTTCTTT.

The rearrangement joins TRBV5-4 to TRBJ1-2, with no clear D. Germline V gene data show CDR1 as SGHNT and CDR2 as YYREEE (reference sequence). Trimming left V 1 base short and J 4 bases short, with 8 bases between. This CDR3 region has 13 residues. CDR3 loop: CASSLNLRYGYTF. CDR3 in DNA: TGTGCCAGCAGCTTGAATCTCCGCTATGGCTACACCTTC.

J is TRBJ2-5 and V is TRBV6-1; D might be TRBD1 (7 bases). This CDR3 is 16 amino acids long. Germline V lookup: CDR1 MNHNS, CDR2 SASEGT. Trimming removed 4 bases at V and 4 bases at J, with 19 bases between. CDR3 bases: TGTGCCAGCAGTGGAGGGGGGACAGTCCTGGGAGAGACCCAGTACTTC. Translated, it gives CASSGGGTVLGETQYF.

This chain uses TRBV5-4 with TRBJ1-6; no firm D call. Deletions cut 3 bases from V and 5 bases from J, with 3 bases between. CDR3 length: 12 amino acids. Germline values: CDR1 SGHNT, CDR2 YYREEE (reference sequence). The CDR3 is CASSWDNSPLHF. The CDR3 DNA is TGTGCCAGCAGCTGGGATAATTCACCCCTCCACTTT.

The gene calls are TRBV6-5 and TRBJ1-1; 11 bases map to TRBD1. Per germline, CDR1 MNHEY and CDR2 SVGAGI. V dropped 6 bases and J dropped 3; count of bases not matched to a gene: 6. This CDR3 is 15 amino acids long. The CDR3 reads CASSGQGAGDTEAFF. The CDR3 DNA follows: TGTGCCAGCAGCGGACAGGGGGCCGGGGACACTGAAGCTTTCTTT.

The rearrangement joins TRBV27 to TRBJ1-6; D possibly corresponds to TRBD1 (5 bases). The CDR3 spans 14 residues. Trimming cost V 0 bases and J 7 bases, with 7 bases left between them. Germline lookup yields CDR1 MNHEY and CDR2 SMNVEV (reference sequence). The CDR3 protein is CASSLSGGNSPLHF. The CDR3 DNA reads TGTGCCAGCAGTTTATCGGGGGGGAATTCACCCCTCCACTTT.

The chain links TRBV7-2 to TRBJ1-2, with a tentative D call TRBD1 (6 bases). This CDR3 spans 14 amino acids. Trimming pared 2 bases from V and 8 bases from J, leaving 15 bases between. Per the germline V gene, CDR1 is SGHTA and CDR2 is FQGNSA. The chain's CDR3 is CASSLTGLVEGYTF. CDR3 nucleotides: TGTGCCAGCAGCTTAACAGGGCTGGTGGAAGGCTACACCTTC.